The next 27 T cell receptor beta chains were all read from a single sample in a study of CD8 T cells in Susac syndrome. Random hexamers served to reverse transcribe roughly 0.45 to 1 ug RNA. TCRdb itself ran the immunoSEQ multiplex PCR reads through MiXCR, one entry per CDR3 protein. The data contain tens of thousands of distinct CDR3 sequences, around 94% of them singletons. Sequencing input: CD8+ T cells from PBMCs. These receptors were collected from a human donor in good health.

The rearrangement joins TRBV5-4 to TRBJ1-1; D gene uncertain. The CDR3 runs 15 residues. Germline V gene data show CDR1 as SGHNT and CDR2 as YYREEE (reference sequence). The V end was cut by 0 bases, the J end by 1 base, with 10 bases between. The CDR3 protein is CASSLELAANTEAFF. CDR3 nucleotide sequence: TGTGCCAGCAGCTTGGAGCTGGCAGCGAACACTGAAGCTTTCTTT.

The gene calls are TRBV5-1 and TRBJ2-2, with no clear D. Looked up from germline, CDR1 is SGHRS and CDR2 is YFSETQ. Trimming left V 0 bases short and J 6 bases short, with 3 bases between. The CDR3 runs 12 residues. The CDR3 nucleotides read TGCGCCAGCAGCTTGGATTCCGGGGAGCTGTTTTTT. Translated: CASSLDSGELFF.

The V gene is TRBV29-1, the J gene TRBJ2-2, with 7 bases fitting TRBD1. The germline CDR1 and CDR2 sequences are SQVTM and ANQGSEA. With 6 bases clipped from V and 3 bases from J, the junction kept 4 bases outside the gene matches. The CDR3 runs 13 residues. The CDR3 region is CSVATGDTGELFF. In DNA, the CDR3 is TGCAGCGTCGCCACAGGGGACACCGGGGAGCTGTTTTTT.

The chain is built from TRBV5-6 and TRBJ1-2, with D uncertain. The length of the CDR3 is 13 residues. Trimming cost V 0 bases and J 2 bases, with 5 bases left between them. In germline, CDR1 is SGHDT, CDR2 YYEEEE. CDR3 sequence: CASSLEQNYGYTF. In DNA, the CDR3 is TGTGCCAGCAGCTTGGAACAGAACTATGGCTACACCTTC.

This chain links TRBV7-8 with TRBJ2-7, with 10 positions matching TRBD2. The CDR3 is made up of 13 amino acids. V was clipped by 5 bases and J by 7 bases; unmatched bases: 5. CDR1 SGHVS and CDR2 FQNEAQ come from the germline V gene. The CDR3 coding sequence is TGTGCCAGCAGCGACGGACTAGCGGAAGAGCAGTACTTC. Its translation: CASSDGLAEEQYF.

The chain carries TRBV27 and TRBJ2-1, with 10 nucleotides matching TRBD2. The CDR3 has 17 residues. The germline V gene encodes CDR1 MNHEY and CDR2 SMNVEV (reference sequence). V lost 3 bases and J lost 10; bases outside the gene matches: 15. The DNA of the CDR3 is TGTGCCAGCAGTTTTCCCCCGGGACTAGCGCGAAGGGGGGAGCAGTTCTTC. The encoded protein is CASSFPPGLARRGEQFF.

The chain employs TRBV27 and TRBJ2-3, with 9 bases that match TRBD2. Germline V lookup: CDR1 MNHEY, CDR2 SMNVEV (reference sequence). CDR3 length: 15 amino acids. Losses at the gene ends were 8 bases for V and 3 bases for J; bases not matched to a gene: 9. The CDR3 DNA reads TGTGCCAGCGGCGGGAGGGTGAGCTGGACAGATACGCAGTATTTT. It encodes CASGGRVSWTDTQYF.

This clonotype was detected once. The genes are TRBV27 and TRBJ2-7; the match to TRBD1 covers 9 bases. This CDR3 has 15 residues. Germline CDR1 MNHEY, CDR2 SMNVEV (reference sequence). V shed 3 bases, J shed 4 bases, and the junction held 7 bases outside the gene matches. The CDR3 DNA reads TGTGCCAGCAGTTTGGGCCCGGGACAGGGATACGAGCAGTACGTC. Its protein product is CASSLGPGQGYEQYV.

The chain combines TRBV20-1 with TRBJ2-5, with 7 bases lining up with TRBD1. The V gene's germline CDR1 is DFQATT and CDR2 SNEGSKA (reference sequence). The trim removed 3 bases at V and 2 bases at J, leaving 0 bases unmatched. CDR3 length equals 12 residues. CDR3 residues: CSARGQQETQYF. CDR3 sequence (DNA): TGCAGTGCTAGGGGACAGCAAGAGACCCAGTACTTC.

This clonotype occurred a few times. The chain recombines TRBV5-1 with TRBJ2-7; D is unresolved. Germline V lookup: CDR1 SGHRS, CDR2 YFSETQ. CDR3 length equals 13 residues. Trimming stripped 0 bases from V and 3 bases from J, with 7 bases between. This chain's CDR3 is CASSLGQLYEQYF. CDR3 coding DNA: TGCGCCAGCAGCTTGGGCCAGCTCTACGAGCAGTACTTC.

The chain recombines TRBV24-1 with TRBJ2-2; TRBD1 matches at 9 bases. The CDR3 has 15 residues. Germline V gene lookup returns CDR1 KGHDR and CDR2 SFDVKD. After removal of 3 bases from V and 7 bases from J, the junction contained 5 bases not matched to a gene. The CDR3 nucleotides read TGTGCCACCAGTGATCCAACAGGGGGCGGCGGGGAGCTGTTTTTT. Translation gives CATSDPTGGGGELFF.

This sequence joins TRBV29-1 and TRBJ1-5; D possibly corresponds to TRBD1 (6 bases). The CDR3 has 13 residues. Germline loops: CDR1 SQVTM, CDR2 ANQGSEA. CDR3 DNA: TGCAGTGTCTCGGGGGGGCTCAATCAGCCCCAGCATTTT. This translates into CSVSGGLNQPQHF.

This clonotype has only one observation. The germline gene is not matched at one end of the junction; a read error may be the cause. The chain is built from TRBV7-9 and TRBJ2-1; possibly TRBD2 for D (5 bases). The CDR3 sequence is 17 residues long. The germline CDR1 and CDR2 sequences are SEHNR and FQNEAQ (reference sequence). CDR3 in DNA: TGTGCCAGCAGCTTTTTACGTGAGCGGAGCTCCTACAATGAGAAGTTCTTC. Its protein product is CASSFLRERSSYNEKFF.

The rearrangement joins TRBV4-3 to TRBJ2-2, with a tentative D call TRBD1 (6 bases). This CDR3 has 18 residues. Germline V gene lookup returns CDR1 LGHNA and CDR2 YSLEER. V was shortened by 4 bases and J by 6 bases, with 24 bases between the two germline ends. The CDR3 DNA sequence: TGCGCCAGCAGCCCACCCCGTGTCAGGGGAGTTATTTCCGGGGAGCTGTTTTTT. Translation gives CASSPPRVRGVISGELFF.

The chain employs TRBV7-9 and TRBJ2-3; D perhaps matches TRBD1 (5 bases). This CDR3 is built from 14 residues. The V gene's germline CDR1 is SEHNR and CDR2 FQNEAQ (reference sequence). Trimming shortened V by 5 bases and J by 2 bases, and 11 bases separated the two germline ends. As DNA, the CDR3 is TGTGCCAGCAGCACAGCGACAGTCACAGATACGCAGTATTTT. Translation: CASSTATVTDTQYF.

The gene calls are TRBV5-1 and TRBJ2-3; tentatively, D is TRBD2 (7 bases). The CDR3 is made up of 15 amino acids. V was cut by 5 bases and J by 4 bases, with 17 bases left in between. Germline assignment: CDR1 SGHRS and CDR2 YFSETQ. The CDR3 reads CASRDRGASADTQYF. The CDR3 DNA reads TGCGCCAGCAGGGATCGGGGGGCTAGCGCAGATACGCAGTATTTT.

The V gene is TRBV13, the J gene TRBJ2-1, with D possibly being TRBD2 (6 bases). The CDR3 runs 13 residues. The germline V gene has CDR1 PRHDT and CDR2 FYEKMQ (reference sequence). V shed 5 bases and J shed 13 bases, with 18 bases lying between them. In DNA, the CDR3 is TGTGCCAGCAGCCCGGGAGACGCTCCGGCTCAGTTCTTC. Protein sequence: CASSPGDAPAQFF. The full variable domain, with the rest looked up from reference TRBV13 and TRBJ2-1, is AAGVIQSPRHLIKEKRETATLKCYPIPRHDTVYWYQQGPGQDPQFLISFYEKMQSDKGSIPDRFSAQQFSDYHSELNMSSLELGDSALYFCASSPGDAPAQFFGPGTRLTVL.

This chain links TRBV12-3 or TRBV12-4 with TRBJ1-2, with 8 bases identical to TRBD1. V lost 5 bases, J lost 4 bases, and 6 bases stayed unmatched. CDR3 length: 14 residues. The CDR3 sequence: CASSPGGGSYGYTF. The DNA for the CDR3 is TGTGCCAGCAGTCCAGGGGGCGGTAGCTATGGCTACACCTTC.

The chain joins TRBV25-1 to TRBJ1-4, with D unclear. The germline V gene has CDR1 MGHDK and CDR2 SYGVNS. CDR3 length equals 14 residues. Trimming stripped 4 bases from V and 3 bases from J, with 9 bases between. CDR3 region: CASSGGQPNEKLFF. The CDR3 DNA reads TGTGCCAGCAGTGGAGGTCAGCCTAATGAAAAACTGTTTTTT.

The J gene is TRBJ1-2, the V gene TRBV27; 8 bases are a match to TRBD1. Per the germline V gene, CDR1 is MNHEY and CDR2 is SMNVEV (reference sequence). The CDR3 has 13 amino acids. Trimming took 6 bases from V and 3 from J; bases not matched to a gene: 3. As DNA, the CDR3 is TGTGCCAGCAGACAGGGGGTGTACTATGGCTACACCTTC. This sequence encodes CASRQGVYYGYTF.

The chain uses TRBV6-2 or TRBV6-3 and TRBJ2-7; perhaps TRBD1 as D (8 bases). The CDR3 length is 16 residues. Germline assignment: CDR1 MNHEY and CDR2 SVGEGT. The V end was cut by 2 bases, the J end by 4 bases, with 18 bases between. CDR3 in amino acids: CASSYDEDREGYEQYF. CDR3 DNA: TGTGCCAGCAGTTACGACGAGGACAGGGAGGGGTACGAGCAGTACTTC.

The CDR3 DNA reads TGTGCCAGCAGTTTACGCGCAGGATGGCCCCAGCATTTT. Amino acid sequence: CASSLRAGWPQHF. The V call is TRBV27, the J call TRBJ1-5, with D hard to call. The CDR3 is made up of 13 amino acids. Trimming pared 2 bases from V and 9 bases from J, leaving 11 bases between. The germline V gene encodes CDR1 MNHEY and CDR2 SMNVEV (reference sequence).

The gene calls are TRBV24-1 and TRBJ2-2; 8 positions match TRBD1. The CDR3 is 17 amino acids. Looked up from germline, CDR1 is KGHDR and CDR2 is SFDVKD. V trimming: 2 bases; J trimming: 1 base; junction bases outside the gene matches: 5. DNA of the CDR3: TGTGCCACCAGTGATTCGGGACAGGCAATGAACACCGGGGAGCTGTTTTTT. The encoded protein is CATSDSGQAMNTGELFF.

The chain recombines TRBV25-1 with TRBJ1-5; no firm D call. Trimming pared 2 bases from V and 0 bases from J, leaving 5 bases between. Germline V CDR1 and CDR2: MGHDK, SYGVNS. This CDR3 region has 14 residues. The CDR3, as DNA: TGTGCCAGCAGTGAAGGGGATAGCAATCAGCCCCAGCATTTT. Translation: CASSEGDSNQPQHF.

The chain joins TRBV11-2 to TRBJ2-1, with 10 bases that match TRBD2. In germline, CDR1 is SGHAT, CDR2 FQNNGV. V lost 4 bases, J lost 9 bases, and 6 bases stayed unmatched. The CDR3 length is 14 residues. DNA for the CDR3: TGTGCCAGCAGCTCAGCGGGGGGGCGGCGTGAGCAGTTCTTC. The encoded protein is CASSSAGGRREQFF.

The CDR3 sequence: CASSLGVVEQQYF. In DNA form, the CDR3 reads TGTGCCAGCAGCTTAGGGGTAGTGGAACAGCAGTACTTC. The gene calls are TRBV11-2 and TRBJ2-7; D gene uncertain. This CDR3 spans 13 amino acids. Per germline, CDR1 SGHAT and CDR2 FQNNGV. V gave up 1 base and J gave up 8 bases, with 12 bases separating them.

This chain joins TRBV13 and TRBJ1-1; D is unclear. The ends were cut back, 7 bases at V and 6 bases at J, with 15 bases in the middle. This CDR3 is built from 13 residues. The germline V gene encodes CDR1 PRHDT and CDR2 FYEKMQ (reference sequence). The CDR3: CASTLSPGSEAFF. Written as DNA, the CDR3 is TGTGCCAGCACCCTATCCCCGGGGTCTGAAGCTTTCTTT.